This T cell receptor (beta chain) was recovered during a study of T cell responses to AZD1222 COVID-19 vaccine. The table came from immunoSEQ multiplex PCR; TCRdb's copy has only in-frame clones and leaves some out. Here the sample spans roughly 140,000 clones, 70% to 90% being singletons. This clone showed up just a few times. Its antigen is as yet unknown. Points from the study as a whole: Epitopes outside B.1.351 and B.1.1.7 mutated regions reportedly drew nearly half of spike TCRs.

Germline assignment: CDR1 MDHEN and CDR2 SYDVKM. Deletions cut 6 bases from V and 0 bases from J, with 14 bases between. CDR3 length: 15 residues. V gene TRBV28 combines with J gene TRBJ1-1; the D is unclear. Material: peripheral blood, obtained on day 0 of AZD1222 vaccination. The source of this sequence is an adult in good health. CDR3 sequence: CASRPPPVMNTEAFF. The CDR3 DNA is TGTGCCAGCAGGCCCCCGCCAGTAATGAACACTGAAGCTTTCTTT.